These T cell receptor beta chains were read from a single sample in a study of response to subunit inactivated influenza vaccine. TCRdb re-analysed the RT-PCR reads in MiXCR, keeping a single row per CDR3 protein. The table lists fewer than 700,000 distinct CDR3 sequences, roughly 13% of them singletons. The sequences come from PBMCs from blood, collected roughly 47 days after vaccination. The receptors were gathered from a man aged 50 to 59 who received an inactivated influenza vaccine. The CDR3 runs from the conserved cysteine through the conserved F or W. Fields, in order: clone size, D gene, V gene, CDR3 length, J gene, CDR3 DNA, CDR3 protein. A D gene is named only where the DNA matches it firmly. Expanded clones get a size class; other rows say once, few or many, or leave the size out.

clone size: few
D gene: -
V gene: TRBV7-8
CDR3 length: 15
J gene: TRBJ2-3
CDR3 DNA: TGTGCCAGCAGCTTAGCTTATGGGTCCGCGAATACGCAGTATTTT
CDR3 protein: CASSLAYGSANTQYF

clone size: -
D gene: -
V gene: TRBV12-3/TRBV12-4
CDR3 length: 17
J gene: TRBJ2-1
CDR3 DNA: TGTGCCAGCGCTCCACGGGATGGGGGATTGGGCCACCATGAGCAGTTCTTC
CDR3 protein: CASAPRDGGLGHHEQFF

clone size: -
D gene: TRBD1
V gene: TRBV5-1
CDR3 length: 15
J gene: TRBJ2-7
CDR3 DNA: TGCGCCAGCAGCGCGGGGACAGGGACTTTCTACGAGCAGTACTTC
CDR3 protein: CASSAGTGTFYEQYF

clone size: few
D gene: -
V gene: TRBV14
CDR3 length: 15
J gene: TRBJ2-1
CDR3 DNA: TGTGCCAGCAGCCAAGACAGGTCCCCCTACAATGAGCAGTTCTTC
CDR3 protein: CASSQDRSPYNEQFF

clone size: once
D gene: -
V gene: TRBV30
CDR3 length: 12
J gene: TRBJ2-7
CDR3 DNA: TGTGCCTGGAGTACCTTGTACTACGAGCAGTACTTC
CDR3 protein: CAWSTLYYEQYF

clone size: few
D gene: TRBD1
V gene: TRBV4-3
CDR3 length: 18
J gene: TRBJ1-6
CDR3 DNA: TGCGCCAGCAGCCAAGACGCCACAGGGGCCTCCTATAATTCACCCCTCCACTTT
CDR3 protein: CASSQDATGASYNSPLHF

clone size: few
D gene: -
V gene: TRBV6-1
CDR3 length: 15
J gene: TRBJ1-1
CDR3 DNA: TGTGCCAGCAGGGAAGGGGGGGTCGCTAACACTGAAGCTTTCTTT
CDR3 protein: CASREGGVANTEAFF

clone size: -
D gene: TRBD1
V gene: TRBV7-8
CDR3 length: 15
J gene: TRBJ1-1
CDR3 DNA: TGTGCCAGCAGCTTAGGGGGACAGGGGAACACTGAAGCTTTCTTT
CDR3 protein: CASSLGGQGNTEAFF

clone size: many
D gene: -
V gene: TRBV5-1
CDR3 length: 13
J gene: TRBJ1-2
CDR3 DNA: TGCGCCAGCAGCTTGGTAGATGGTTATGGCTACACCTTC
CDR3 protein: CASSLVDGYGYTF

clone size: few
D gene: -
V gene: TRBV12-3/TRBV12-4
CDR3 length: 14
J gene: TRBJ1-2
CDR3 DNA: TGTGCCAGCAGGGCTTACACAGGGAAGGATGGCTACACCTTC
CDR3 protein: CASRAYTGKDGYTF

clone size: -
D gene: -
V gene: TRBV7-9
CDR3 length: 15
J gene: TRBJ2-3
CDR3 DNA: TGTGCCAGCATCATTGGGGGAGCTCCGAGGGATACGCAGTATTTT
CDR3 protein: CASIIGGAPRDTQYF

clone size: -
D gene: TRBD1
V gene: TRBV5-1
CDR3 length: 16
J gene: TRBJ2-2
CDR3 DNA: TGCGCCAGCAGCTTGGAACAGGGGGCTAGCACCGGGGAGCTGTTTTTT
CDR3 protein: CASSLEQGASTGELFF

clone size: -
D gene: -
V gene: TRBV4-3
CDR3 length: 18
J gene: TRBJ2-1
CDR3 DNA: TGCGCCAGCAGCCAGGAACCATGGCGGCAGGGCCTGAACAATGAGCAGTTCTTC
CDR3 protein: CASSQEPWRQGLNNEQFF

clone size: many
D gene: -
V gene: TRBV5-1
CDR3 length: 14
J gene: TRBJ2-1
CDR3 DNA: TGCGCCAGCAGCTTGGAATTAAGAGACAATGAGCAGTTCTTC
CDR3 protein: CASSLELRDNEQFF

clone size: -
D gene: -
V gene: TRBV29-1
CDR3 length: 12
J gene: TRBJ2-3
CDR3 DNA: TGCAGCACCCCCGCAACCACAGATACGCAGTATTTT
CDR3 protein: CSTPATTDTQYF

clone size: few
D gene: -
V gene: TRBV3-1
CDR3 length: 13
J gene: TRBJ1-1
CDR3 DNA: TGTGCCAGCAGCCAAGTCAGTAACACTGAAGCTTTCTTT
CDR3 protein: CASSQVSNTEAFF

clone size: -
D gene: TRBD1
V gene: TRBV24-1
CDR3 length: 15
J gene: TRBJ2-2
CDR3 DNA: TGTGCCACCAGTGATTTGCGCCAGGGGGCCGGGGAGCTGTTTTTT
CDR3 protein: CATSDLRQGAGELFF

clone size: many
D gene: -
V gene: TRBV10-3
CDR3 length: 16
J gene: TRBJ2-3
CDR3 DNA: TGTGCCATCAGTGAGTCCTTACTCCCAGGCGCAGATACGCAGTATTTT
CDR3 protein: CAISESLLPGADTQYF

clone size: medium-sized
D gene: -
V gene: TRBV7-9
CDR3 length: 14
J gene: TRBJ2-1
CDR3 DNA: TGTGCCAGCAGCCCCCCTGGGGGGATAGGGGAGCAGTTCTTC
CDR3 protein: CASSPPGGIGEQFF

clone size: -
D gene: TRBD2
V gene: TRBV5-5
CDR3 length: 15
J gene: TRBJ2-5
CDR3 DNA: TGTGCCAGCAGCTCCCTGAGTAGCGGGGGGGAGACCCAGTACTTC
CDR3 protein: CASSSLSSGGETQYF

clone size: few
D gene: -
V gene: TRBV20-1
CDR3 length: 13
J gene: TRBJ1-2
CDR3 DNA: TGCAGTGCTATAAAGAGCCGAAATTCCGGCTACACCTTC
CDR3 protein: CSAIKSRNSGYTF

clone size: many
D gene: TRBD1
V gene: TRBV9
CDR3 length: 14
J gene: TRBJ2-5
CDR3 DNA: TGTGCCAGCGGACGGACAGGATCCCAAGAGACCCAGTACTTC
CDR3 protein: CASGRTGSQETQYF

clone size: many
D gene: TRBD2
V gene: TRBV20-1
CDR3 length: 16
J gene: TRBJ2-1
CDR3 DNA: TGCAGTGCTAGAGATCCGGGACTAGCCTATATCGATGAGCAGTTCTTC
CDR3 protein: CSARDPGLAYIDEQFF

clone size: few
D gene: -
V gene: TRBV24-1
CDR3 length: 11
J gene: TRBJ2-7
CDR3 DNA: TGTGCCACCAGTGAACTATACGAGCAGTACTTC
CDR3 protein: CATSELYEQYF

clone size: -
D gene: -
V gene: TRBV4-3
CDR3 length: 13
J gene: TRBJ1-2
CDR3 DNA: TGCGCCAGCAGCCGAGAAAGGGGTGGGGGCTACACCTTC
CDR3 protein: CASSRERGGGYTF

clone size: many
D gene: -
V gene: TRBV7-2
CDR3 length: 14
J gene: TRBJ1-1
CDR3 DNA: TGTGCCAGCAGCTTAGATGGGTCATGGGGGCGAGCTTTCTTT
CDR3 protein: CASSLDGSWGRAFF

clone size: many
D gene: TRBD2
V gene: TRBV6-2/TRBV6-3
CDR3 length: 13
J gene: TRBJ2-2
CDR3 DNA: TGTGCCAGCACGTTAGCGGGAACCGGGGAGCTGTTTTTT
CDR3 protein: CASTLAGTGELFF

clone size: -
D gene: TRBD1
V gene: TRBV7-9
CDR3 length: 16
J gene: TRBJ1-5
CDR3 DNA: TGTGCCAGCAGCTTAGGGACAGGCCGACCAAATCAGCCCCAGCATTTT
CDR3 protein: CASSLGTGRPNQPQHF

clone size: -
D gene: -
V gene: TRBV25-1
CDR3 length: 13
J gene: TRBJ2-2
CDR3 DNA: TGTGCCAGCAGTGCCCGGTCGAACGGGGAGCTGTTTTTT
CDR3 protein: CASSARSNGELFF

clone size: -
D gene: -
V gene: TRBV5-1
CDR3 length: 15
J gene: TRBJ1-3
CDR3 DNA: TGCGCCAGCAGCCTCGGGTCGCTTGGAGGAAACACCATATATTTT
CDR3 protein: CASSLGSLGGNTIYF

clone size: few
D gene: TRBD1
V gene: TRBV11-3
CDR3 length: 14
J gene: TRBJ1-3
CDR3 DNA: TGTGCCAGAGTTGACAGGGACTCTGGAAACACCATATATTTT
CDR3 protein: CARVDRDSGNTIYF

clone size: -
D gene: TRBD1
V gene: TRBV25-1
CDR3 length: 15
J gene: TRBJ1-1
CDR3 DNA: TGTGCCAGCAGGGAGACAGGGTGGATGTACACTGAAGCTTTCTTT
CDR3 protein: CASRETGWMYTEAFF

clone size: -
D gene: -
V gene: TRBV3-1
CDR3 length: 16
J gene: TRBJ1-5
CDR3 DNA: TGTGCCAGCAGCCAGTGGGGGGGAGGAATTAATCAGCCCCAGCATTTT
CDR3 protein: CASSQWGGGINQPQHF

clone size: many
D gene: TRBD2
V gene: TRBV5-1
CDR3 length: 15
J gene: TRBJ2-3
CDR3 DNA: TGCGCCAGCAGCTTTAGACTAGCGGACACAGATACGCAGTATTTT
CDR3 protein: CASSFRLADTDTQYF

clone size: many
D gene: -
V gene: TRBV15
CDR3 length: 15
J gene: TRBJ2-7
CDR3 DNA: TGTGCCACCAGCAGAGTTGGCGGAGTCTCCTACGAGCAGTACTTC
CDR3 protein: CATSRVGGVSYEQYF

clone size: -
D gene: TRBD2
V gene: TRBV20-1
CDR3 length: 15
J gene: TRBJ2-7
CDR3 DNA: TGCAGTGCTAGAGATCCTCGGGGGGGCAACAACGAGCAGTACTTC
CDR3 protein: CSARDPRGGNNEQYF

clone size: few
D gene: TRBD1
V gene: TRBV19
CDR3 length: 15
J gene: TRBJ2-7
CDR3 DNA: TGTGCCAGTAGTAGCAGATCCGGGGCAGGGGGCGAGCAGTACTTC
CDR3 protein: CASSSRSGAGGEQYF

clone size: many
D gene: TRBD2
V gene: TRBV20-1
CDR3 length: 14
J gene: TRBJ2-7
CDR3 DNA: TGCAGTGCTAGAGATCTTAGCGGGAACTACGAGCAGTACTTC
CDR3 protein: CSARDLSGNYEQYF

clone size: many
D gene: TRBD2
V gene: TRBV5-1
CDR3 length: 13
J gene: TRBJ2-5
CDR3 DNA: TGCGCCAGCACGCCTAGCGGGATGGTGACCCAGTACTTC
CDR3 protein: CASTPSGMVTQYF

clone size: few
D gene: TRBD1
V gene: TRBV12-3/TRBV12-4
CDR3 length: 17
J gene: TRBJ2-2
CDR3 DNA: TGTGCCAGCAGTCCCTACAGGGGGGAATCGAACACCGGGGAGCTGTTTTTT
CDR3 protein: CASSPYRGESNTGELFF

clone size: few
D gene: -
V gene: TRBV7-9
CDR3 length: 12
J gene: TRBJ2-5
CDR3 DNA: TGTGCCAGCAGGGAGGGTGGGGAGACCCAGTACTTC
CDR3 protein: CASREGGETQYF

clone size: -
D gene: -
V gene: TRBV27
CDR3 length: 13
J gene: TRBJ1-6
CDR3 DNA: TGTGCCAGCACAATCGGGTACTATTCACCCCTCCACTTT
CDR3 protein: CASTIGYYSPLHF

clone size: -
D gene: -
V gene: TRBV12-3/TRBV12-4
CDR3 length: 13
J gene: TRBJ2-3
CDR3 DNA: TGTGCCAGCAGTTTCAGGGGTCAAGGTACGCAGTATTTT
CDR3 protein: CASSFRGQGTQYF

clone size: once
D gene: TRBD1
V gene: TRBV12-3/TRBV12-4
CDR3 length: 15
J gene: TRBJ1-5
CDR3 DNA: TGTGCCAGCAGTTGGGACAGGGCCAGCAATCAGCCCCAGCATTTT
CDR3 protein: CASSWDRASNQPQHF

clone size: few
D gene: TRBD2
V gene: TRBV11-2
CDR3 length: 14
J gene: TRBJ2-7
CDR3 DNA: TGTGCCAGCAGCTCGGGACTAGACCCTTACGAGCAGTACTTC
CDR3 protein: CASSSGLDPYEQYF

clone size: -
D gene: -
V gene: TRBV12-3/TRBV12-4
CDR3 length: 14
J gene: TRBJ1-4
CDR3 DNA: TGTGCCAGCAGCCCCAGGGTTGCTAATGAAAAACTGTTTTTT
CDR3 protein: CASSPRVANEKLFF

clone size: many
D gene: TRBD2
V gene: TRBV20-1
CDR3 length: 16
J gene: TRBJ2-3
CDR3 DNA: TGCAGTGCTAGAGATTGGACTAGCGGGCGCACAGATACGCAGTATTTT
CDR3 protein: CSARDWTSGRTDTQYF

clone size: few
D gene: -
V gene: TRBV28
CDR3 length: 14
J gene: TRBJ2-7
CDR3 DNA: TGTGCCAGCAGTTTAGGCTACAGCTCCTACGAGCAGTACTTC
CDR3 protein: CASSLGYSSYEQYF

clone size: -
D gene: -
V gene: TRBV20-1
CDR3 length: 14
J gene: TRBJ2-6
CDR3 DNA: TGCAGTGCTAGGGGGACTTCTGGGGCCAACGTCCTGACTTTC
CDR3 protein: CSARGTSGANVLTF

clone size: -
D gene: -
V gene: TRBV6-2/TRBV6-3
CDR3 length: 16
J gene: TRBJ2-5
CDR3 DNA: TGTGCCAGCAGAGACTCCGGGGCCAGTCCCCAAGAGACCCAGTACTTC
CDR3 protein: CASRDSGASPQETQYF

clone size: -
D gene: -
V gene: TRBV19
CDR3 length: 13
J gene: TRBJ1-5
CDR3 DNA: TGTGCCAGTAGTATAGCCAGCAATCAGCCCCAGCATTTT
CDR3 protein: CASSIASNQPQHF

clone size: -
D gene: -
V gene: TRBV20-1
CDR3 length: 12
J gene: TRBJ2-7
CDR3 DNA: TGCAGTGCTAGCGGGAGTTTGTACGAGCAGTACTTC
CDR3 protein: CSASGSLYEQYF

clone size: -
D gene: -
V gene: TRBV6-5
CDR3 length: 14
J gene: TRBJ2-4
CDR3 DNA: TGTGCCAGCAGTTACGCCCGACAGAGAAACATTCAGTACTTC
CDR3 protein: CASSYARQRNIQYF